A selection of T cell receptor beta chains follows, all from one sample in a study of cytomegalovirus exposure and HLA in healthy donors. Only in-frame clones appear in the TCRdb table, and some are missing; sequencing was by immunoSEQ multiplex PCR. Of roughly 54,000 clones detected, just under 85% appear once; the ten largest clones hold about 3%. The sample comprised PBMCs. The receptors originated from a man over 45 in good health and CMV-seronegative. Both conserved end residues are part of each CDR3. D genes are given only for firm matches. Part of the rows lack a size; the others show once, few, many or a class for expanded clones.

CAVGGRGGTDTQYF	TGTGCCGTTGGGGGGCGGGGGGGCACAGATACGCAGTATTTT	once	TRBV27	TRBD2	TRBJ2-3
CASSQDTGSGANVLTF	TGTGCCAGCAGCCAAGATACAGGGTCTGGGGCCAACGTCCTGACTTTC	NA	TRBV4-2	NA	TRBJ2-6
CASSFTGGAGNSPLHF	TGTGCCAGCAGCTTCACAGGGGGCGCAGGAAATTCACCCCTCCACTTT	NA	TRBV7-2	TRBD1	TRBJ1-6
CASSLGWAGGQKTQYF	TGTGCCAGCAGCTTGGGGTGGGCGGGGGGCCAGAAGACCCAGTACTTC	NA	TRBV7-6	TRBD2	TRBJ2-5
CASTAPQGAKNIQYF	TGTGCCAGCACCGCGCCGCAGGGGGCGAAAAACATTCAGTACTTC	once	TRBV5-4	TRBD1	TRBJ2-4
CASSLATWTGTSQPQHF	TGTGCCAGCAGCTTAGCCACTTGGACAGGGACGAGTCAGCCCCAGCATTTT	NA	TRBV7-6	TRBD1	TRBJ1-5
CASSPGLSYEQYF	TGTGCCAGCTCACCGGGGCTGTCCTACGAGCAGTACTTC	NA	TRBV18	NA	TRBJ2-7
CASSVGVGYTF	TGTGCCAGCAGTGTAGGGGTTGGCTACACCTTC	NA	TRBV2	NA	TRBJ1-2
CASSLDPSAGGGYTF	TGCGCCAGCAGCTTGGATCCGAGTGCAGGGGGCGGCTACACCTTC	NA	TRBV5-1	TRBD1	TRBJ1-2
CASGFANEKLFF	TGTGCCAGCGGTTTCGCGAATGAAAAACTGTTTTTT	NA	TRBV28	NA	TRBJ1-4
CASSQPAGGRDTQYF	TGCGCCAGCAGCCAACCAGCGGGGGGGCGAGATACGCAGTATTTT	NA	TRBV4-1	TRBD2	TRBJ2-3
CASTPGGDSYNEQFF	TGTGCCAGCACCCCGGGAGGGGACTCCTACAATGAGCAGTTCTTC	NA	TRBV6-5	TRBD2	TRBJ2-1
CASSFPEGRGADTQYF	TGTGCCAGCAGCTTCCCGGAAGGGCGGGGCGCAGATACGCAGTATTTT	few	TRBV9	NA	TRBJ2-3
CASSQDPVAGGPPDTQYF	TGCGCCAGCAGCCAAGACCCTGTAGCGGGGGGCCCCCCAGATACGCAGTATTTT	few	TRBV4-3	TRBD2	TRBJ2-3
CASAGDTSKGNEQFF	TGCGCCAGCGCCGGGGACACCTCCAAGGGCAATGAGCAGTTCTTC	NA	TRBV5-1	NA	TRBJ2-1
CASSGAGTSGSNEQFF	TGTGCCAGTAGTGGTGCCGGGACTAGCGGGAGCAATGAGCAGTTCTTC	NA	TRBV19	TRBD2	TRBJ2-1
CASSAQLAGYNEQFF	TGTGCCAGCAGTGCCCAACTAGCGGGATACAATGAGCAGTTCTTC	NA	TRBV2	TRBD2	TRBJ2-1
CASSERRGNQPQHF	TGTGCCAGCAGTGAAAGGAGAGGCAATCAGCCCCAGCATTTT	NA	TRBV6-1	NA	TRBJ1-5
CASARGFYNSPLHF	TGTGCCAGCGCAAGGGGCTTCTATAATTCACCCCTCCACTTT	NA	TRBV6-5	NA	TRBJ1-6
CASSDSAGGYNEQFF	TGTGCCAGCAGTGACTCAGCGGGGGGCTACAATGAGCAGTTCTTC	NA	TRBV6-4	TRBD2	TRBJ2-1
CASSEEGGEAKNIQYF	TGTGCCAGCAGTGAAGAGGGGGGGGAGGCCAAAAACATTCAGTACTTC	NA	TRBV2	NA	TRBJ2-4
CASSGDRGYEQYF	TGTGCCAGCAGTGGGGACAGGGGCTACGAGCAGTACTTC	NA	TRBV6-1	TRBD1	TRBJ2-7
CASSWDRNQPQHF	TGTGCCAGCAGCTGGGACAGAAATCAGCCCCAGCATTTT	NA	TRBV11-2	TRBD1	TRBJ1-5
CASSSQGTGRAFF	TGTGCCAGCAGCTCACAGGGGACAGGGCGAGCTTTCTTT	NA	TRBV7-3	TRBD1	TRBJ1-1
CASTPGGYNEQFF	TGTGCCAGCACTCCAGGGGGTTACAATGAGCAGTTCTTC	NA	TRBV5-6	TRBD1	TRBJ2-1